The T cell receptor beta chain under discussion was sequenced for a study of early T cells in non-severe SARS-CoV-2 infection. Across the study: Sequencing of unsorted whole blood was done on bulk RNA, leaving chains unpaired. Findings of the study overall: Reliance on VDJdb matching favored anti-spike CD8 responses; private and CD4 specificities were missed.

Individually, cDNA molecules had unique molecular identifiers attached to them. TCRdb called the 5' RACE reads again in MiXCR, with one record for every CDR3 protein. This sample has approximately 80,000 distinct CDR3 sequences; about 10% occur once, and the top ten carry more than 10%. Worth noting for this clonotype: As yet, its antigen is unknown.

The CDR3 runs to 14 residues. Germline CDR1 and CDR2: SGHTA and FQGNSA. V gave up 6 bases and J gave up 7 bases, with 19 bases separating them. The clonotype comes from an adult who was a healthcare worker with PCR-confirmed SARS-CoV-2 infection or an uninfected control (not recorded which). The sample consisted of whole blood, taken at baseline. This rearrangement joins TRBV7-2 to TRBJ2-7; D may be TRBD2 (6 bases). The CDR3 sequence is CASRSGTSMGEQYF. CDR3 bases: TGTGCCAGCAGATCAGGGACTTCAATGGGGGAGCAGTACTTC. The full variable domain, its missing parts supplied by reference TRBV7-2 and TRBJ2-7, is GAGVSQSPSNKVTEKGKDVELRCDPISGHTALYWYRQSLGQGLEFLIYFQGNSAPDKSGLPSDRFSAERTGGSVSTLTIQRTQQEDSAVYLCASRSGTSMGEQYFGPGTRLTVT.